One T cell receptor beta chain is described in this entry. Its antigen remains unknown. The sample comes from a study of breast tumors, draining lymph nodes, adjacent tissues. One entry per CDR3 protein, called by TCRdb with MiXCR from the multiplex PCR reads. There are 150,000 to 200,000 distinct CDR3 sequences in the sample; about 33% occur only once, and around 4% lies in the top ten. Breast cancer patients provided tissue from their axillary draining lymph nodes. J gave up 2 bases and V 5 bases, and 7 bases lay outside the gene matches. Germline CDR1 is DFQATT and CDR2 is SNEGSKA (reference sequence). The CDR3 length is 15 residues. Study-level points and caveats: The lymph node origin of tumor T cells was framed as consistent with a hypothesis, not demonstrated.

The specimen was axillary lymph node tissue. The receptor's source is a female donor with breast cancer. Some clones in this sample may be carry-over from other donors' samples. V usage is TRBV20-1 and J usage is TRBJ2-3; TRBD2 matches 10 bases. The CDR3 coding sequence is TGCAGTGCTGAAACTAGCGGGGCTCACACAGATACGCAGTATTTT. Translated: CSAETSGAHTDTQYF.